The 18 T cell receptor beta chains presented below share a single source sample, sequenced in a study of blood T cell repertoires in COVID-19. TCRdb's table, derived via immunoSEQ multiplex PCR, lists solely in-frame clones and lacks some. The sample has about 65,000 clones, over 75% seen once; the top ten hold about 15%. The sample comprised peripheral blood. The receptors derive from a man of 80 years or more with acute or convalescent COVID-19.

The chain has TRBV19 and TRBJ1-2; no clear D. Trimming took 1 base from V and 0 from J, leaving 12 bases between them. Germline V gene sequence: CDR1 LNHDA, CDR2 SQIVND (reference sequence). This CDR3 is 16 amino acids long. In DNA form, the CDR3 reads TGTGCCAGTAGTATAGGAGCCCGGAGCCCTAACTATGGCTACACCTTC. This gives the protein CASSIGARSPNYGYTF.

This sequence joins TRBV19 and TRBJ1-2, with D uncertain. Trimming removed 6 bases from V and 2 bases from J, with 4 bases in between. Germline CDR1 reads LNHDA; CDR2 reads SQIVND (reference sequence). The CDR3 is 11 residues long. DNA for the CDR3: TGTGCCAGTAGGCAGAACTATGGCTACACCTTC. Amino acids: CASRQNYGYTF.

This clone showed up just once. The genes are TRBV9 and TRBJ1-4; D uncertain. Trimming took off 4 bases at V and 8 bases at J, with 21 bases between the two ends. CDR3 length: 16 residues. Germline V CDR1 and CDR2: SGDLS, YYNGEE. CDR3 sequence (DNA): TGTGCCAGCAGCCCTAACCCGGGGATCAGCGGGGAAAAACTGTTTTTT. It encodes CASSPNPGISGEKLFF. The full variable domain, completed using reference TRBV9 and TRBJ1-4, is DSGVTQTPKHLITATGQRVTLRCSPRSGDLSVYWYQQSLDQGLQFLIQYYNGEERAKGNILERFSAQQFPDLHSELNLSSLELGDSALYFCASSPNPGISGEKLFFGSGTQLSVL.

This chain connects TRBV11-2 to TRBJ2-1, with TRBD2 matching 15 bases. Trimming at V came to 3 bases and at J to 5 bases, leaving 8 bases not matched to a gene. Germline V CDR1 and CDR2: SGHAT, FQNNGV. There are 18 residues in the CDR3. The CDR3, as DNA: TGTGCCAGCAGCTTTCGTCGGGGACTAGCGGGGGGTCACAATGAGCAGTTCTTC. This encodes CASSFRRGLAGGHNEQFF.

The rearrangement uses TRBV2 and TRBJ1-5, with TRBD1 identical over 7 bases. The V gene end was trimmed by 5 bases and the J gene end by 3 bases; junction bases not matched to a gene: 4. The CDR3 consists of 14 residues. Germline lookup yields CDR1 SNHLY and CDR2 FYNNEI. The CDR3 region is CASSRQGFNQPQHF. DNA of the CDR3: TGTGCCAGCAGTAGACAGGGATTCAATCAGCCCCAGCATTTT. Complete variable domain (other parts from reference TRBV2 and TRBJ1-5): EPEVTQTPSHQVTQMGQEVILRCVPISNHLYFYWYRQILGQKVEFLVSFYNNEISEKSEIFDDQFSVERPDGSNFTLKIRSTKLEDSAMYFCASSRQGFNQPQHFGDGTRLSIL.

The rearrangement uses TRBV5-4 and TRBJ1-1; the match to TRBD1 covers 11 bases. V lost 4 bases, J lost 1 base, and 3 bases stayed unmatched. Germline V gene data show CDR1 as SGHNT and CDR2 as YYREEE (reference sequence). The CDR3 extends over 15 amino acids. The CDR3 DNA is TGTGCCAGCAGCAAAGGACAGGGGGCGAACACTGAAGCTTTCTTT. Its protein product is CASSKGQGANTEAFF.

The gene calls are TRBV7-3 and TRBJ2-3, with D tentatively TRBD1 (6 bases). Trimming took 5 bases from V and 5 from J, leaving 20 bases between them. CDR3 length: 16 residues. From germline, CDR1 is SGHTA and CDR2 FQGTGA. CDR3 region: CASSPRTVGVGDTQYF. The CDR3 DNA is TGTGCCAGCAGCCCTCGGACAGTGGGGGTGGGAGATACGCAGTATTTT.

This clone was recorded once. The gene calls are TRBV12-3 or TRBV12-4 and TRBJ1-1; 8 bases match TRBD1. The CDR3 has 12 residues. With 6 bases clipped from V and 7 bases from J, the junction kept 4 bases outside the gene matches. This CDR3 reads CASSRDRLEAFF. The DNA of the CDR3 is TGTGCCAGCAGCCGGGACAGGCTTGAAGCTTTCTTT.

A single count supports this clone. V and J are TRBV21-1 and TRBJ1-3. TRBV21-1 is described as a pseudogene. There are 16 residues in the CDR3. This CDR3 reads CASSKGSGARGNTIYF. DNA for the CDR3: TGTGCCAGCAGCAAAGGGAGCGGGGCGCGCGGAAACACCATATATTTT.

The CDR3 DNA sequence: TGTGCCAGCAGCTTTCGGGATACGCAGTATTTT. It yields the protein CASSFRDTQYF. J is TRBJ2-3 and V is TRBV5-6; D gene unclear. Trimming stripped 2 bases from V and 6 bases from J, with 4 bases between. The CDR3 length is 11 residues. CDR1 and CDR2 from the germline V gene are SGHDT and YYEEEE.

CDR3 protein: CASSLAGTTYNEQFF. DNA for the CDR3: TGTGCCAGCAGCTTAGCCGGGACTACCTACAATGAGCAGTTCTTC. The chain combines TRBV11-1 with TRBJ2-1; 7 positions agree with TRBD2. CDR1 is SGHAT and CDR2 is FQDESV in the germline V gene (reference sequence). CDR3 size: 15 residues. Trimming took 0 bases from V and 2 from J; bases not matched to a gene: 1.

V gene TRBV19 combines with J gene TRBJ1-1; no definite D call. In germline, CDR1 is LNHDA, CDR2 SQIVND (reference sequence). This CDR3 spans 15 amino acids. V lost 3 bases and J 4 bases, leaving 15 bases between the germline ends. Written as DNA, the CDR3 is TGTGCCAGTAGTATTCGCGCAGACATAGGCACTGAAGCTTTCTTT. Its translation: CASSIRADIGTEAFF.

V and J are TRBV19 and TRBJ2-5, with a tentative D call TRBD1 (5 bases). Trimming cost V 4 bases and J 5 bases, with 23 bases left between them. CDR3 length equals 17 residues. Germline V gene sequence: CDR1 LNHDA, CDR2 SQIVND (reference sequence). The CDR3 DNA follows: TGTGCCAGTAGTACCCCGCAGGGAACAGCTGGAGATGAGACCCAGTACTTC. It specifies CASSTPQGTAGDETQYF.

The V gene is TRBV2, the J gene TRBJ1-5; D remains ambiguous. V was trimmed by 6 bases and J by 9 bases, leaving 9 bases between them. The CDR3 is 11 residues long. The germline gives CDR1 SNHLY, CDR2 FYNNEI. The CDR3 DNA reads as TGTGCCAGCAGCCCCGGTGGGCCCCAGCATTTT. Amino acid sequence: CASSPGGPQHF.

CDR3 protein: CASSLATRLYEQYF. CDR3 DNA: TGCGCCAGCAGCTTGGCCACCAGGCTGTACGAGCAGTACTTC. The J gene is TRBJ2-7, the V gene TRBV5-1, with D hard to call. V shed 0 bases and J shed 4 bases, with 11 bases lying between them. This CDR3 contains 14 residues. Germline CDR1 and CDR2: SGHRS and YFSETQ.

The table lists this clone with a few counts. V is TRBV5-6 and J is TRBJ1-2; 7 bases match TRBD1. Trimming took 0 bases from V and 6 from J; bases not matched to a gene: 2. Per the germline V gene, CDR1 is SGHDT and CDR2 is YYEEEE. CDR3 length: 13 residues. This CDR3 is CASSLDRGHGYTF. CDR3 coding DNA: TGTGCCAGCAGCTTGGACAGGGGCCATGGCTACACCTTC.

This clone was detected once. The V call is TRBV18, the J call TRBJ2-3; 11 bases align to TRBD2. V was pared by 7 bases and J by 1 base, with 7 bases of the junction left unmatched. This CDR3 is 16 amino acids long. Germline CDR1 is KGHSH and CDR2 is LQKENI. In nucleotides, the CDR3 is TGTGCCAGCTGCCCAACGACTAGCGGGGGCACAGATACGCAGTATTTT. It yields the protein CASCPTTSGGTDTQYF.

V is TRBV7-2 and J is TRBJ1-5, with a possible D match to TRBD1 (5 bases). Trimming removed 4 bases from V and 3 bases from J, with 10 bases in between. The CDR3 has 14 amino acids. In germline, CDR1 is SGHTA, CDR2 FQGNSA. Here the CDR3 reads CASSSDSFNQPQHF. The CDR3, as DNA: TGTGCCAGCAGCTCCGACAGTTTCAATCAGCCCCAGCATTTT.